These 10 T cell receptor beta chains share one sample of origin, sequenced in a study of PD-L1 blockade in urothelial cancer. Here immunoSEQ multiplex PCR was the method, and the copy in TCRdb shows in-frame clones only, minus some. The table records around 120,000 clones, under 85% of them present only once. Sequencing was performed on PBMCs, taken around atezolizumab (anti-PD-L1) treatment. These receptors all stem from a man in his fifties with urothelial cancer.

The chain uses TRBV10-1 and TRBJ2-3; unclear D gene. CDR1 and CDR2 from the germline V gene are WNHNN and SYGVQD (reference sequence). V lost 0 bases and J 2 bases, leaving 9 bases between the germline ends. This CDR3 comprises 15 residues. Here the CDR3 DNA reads TGCGCCAGCAGTGAGTCGACTCGGAACACAGATACGCAGTATTTT. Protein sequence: CASSESTRNTDTQYF.

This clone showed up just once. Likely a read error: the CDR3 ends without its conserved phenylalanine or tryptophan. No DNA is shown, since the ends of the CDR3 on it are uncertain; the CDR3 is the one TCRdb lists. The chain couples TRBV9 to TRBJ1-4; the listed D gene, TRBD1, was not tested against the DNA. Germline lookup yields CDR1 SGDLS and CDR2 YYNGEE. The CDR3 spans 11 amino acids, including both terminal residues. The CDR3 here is CASSVDRDRGS.

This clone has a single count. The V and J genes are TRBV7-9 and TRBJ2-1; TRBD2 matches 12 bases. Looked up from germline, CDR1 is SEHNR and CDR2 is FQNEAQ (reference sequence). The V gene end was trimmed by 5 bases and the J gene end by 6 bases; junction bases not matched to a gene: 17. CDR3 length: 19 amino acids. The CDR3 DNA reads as TGTGCCAGCAGCACCCTGACAGGGGGCCCGACTAGCGGGGGCAATGAGCAGTTCTTC. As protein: CASSTLTGGPTSGGNEQFF.

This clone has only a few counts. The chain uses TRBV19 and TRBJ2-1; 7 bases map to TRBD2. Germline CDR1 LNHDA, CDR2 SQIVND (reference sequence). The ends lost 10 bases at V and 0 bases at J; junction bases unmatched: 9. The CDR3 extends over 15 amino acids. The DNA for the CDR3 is TGTGCCACTAGGGGCGGGAGAAACTCCTACAATGAGCAGTTCTTC. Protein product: CATRGGRNSYNEQFF.

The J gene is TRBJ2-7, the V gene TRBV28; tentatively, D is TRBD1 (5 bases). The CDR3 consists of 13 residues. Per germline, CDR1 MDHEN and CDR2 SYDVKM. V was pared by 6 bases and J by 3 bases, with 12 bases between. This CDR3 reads CASRGQGVYEQYF. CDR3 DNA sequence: TGTGCCAGCAGGGGGCAGGGTGTCTACGAGCAGTACTTC.

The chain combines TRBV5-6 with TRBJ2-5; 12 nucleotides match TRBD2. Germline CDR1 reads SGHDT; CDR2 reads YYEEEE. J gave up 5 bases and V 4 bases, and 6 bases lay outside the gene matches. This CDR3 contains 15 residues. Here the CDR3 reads CASSLGLAGLETQYF. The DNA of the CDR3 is TGTGCCAGCAGCCTCGGACTAGCGGGACTGGAGACCCAGTACTTC.

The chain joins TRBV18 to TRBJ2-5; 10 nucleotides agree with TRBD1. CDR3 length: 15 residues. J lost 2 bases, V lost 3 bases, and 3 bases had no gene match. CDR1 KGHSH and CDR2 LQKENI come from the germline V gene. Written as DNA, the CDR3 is TGTGCCAGCTCACCTGGACAGGGGGGACAAGAGACCCAGTACTTC. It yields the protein CASSPGQGGQETQYF.

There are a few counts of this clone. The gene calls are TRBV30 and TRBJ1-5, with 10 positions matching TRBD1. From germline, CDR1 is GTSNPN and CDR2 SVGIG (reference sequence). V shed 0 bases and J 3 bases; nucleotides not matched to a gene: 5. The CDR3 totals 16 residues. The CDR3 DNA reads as TGTGCCTGGAGTGTAGGGACAGGGGTCCTCAATCAGCCCCAGCATTTT. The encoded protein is CAWSVGTGVLNQPQHF.

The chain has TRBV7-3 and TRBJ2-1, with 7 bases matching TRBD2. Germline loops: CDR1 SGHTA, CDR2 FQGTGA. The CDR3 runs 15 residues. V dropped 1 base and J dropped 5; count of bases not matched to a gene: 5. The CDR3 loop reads CASSLIAGLDNEQFF. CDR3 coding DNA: TGTGCCAGCAGCTTAATAGCGGGCCTTGACAATGAGCAGTTCTTC.

CDR3 loop: CASSAGVDQPQHF. DNA for the CDR3: TGTGCCAGCTCGGCGGGGGTAGATCAGCCCCAGCATTTT. The chain recombines TRBV18 with TRBJ1-5, with a possible D match to TRBD1 (5 bases). CDR3 length: 13 amino acids. V was trimmed by 6 bases and J by 5 bases, leaving 11 bases between them. CDR1 KGHSH and CDR2 LQKENI come from the germline V gene.